What follows describes a single T cell receptor (beta chain). This specimen belongs to a study of blood T cell repertoires in COVID-19. About the study: There were acute and convalescent COVID-19 samples, and they came from the United States, Italy and Spain. PBMCs, B-cell-depleted T cells, or T cells provided the cDNA or gDNA that made up the material.

The V end was cut by 5 bases, the J end by 0 bases, with 14 bases between. This CDR3 contains 16 residues. CDR1 and CDR2 (germline): KGHSH, LQKENI. In the source study's methods: From reference gene primer amplification, estimates of nucleated cell counts were derived. Measured with immunoSEQ multiplex PCR; TCRdb has only the in-frame clones, and not every one. The DNA gave D and trimming, while V, J and clone size come from that table. The table includes tens of thousands of clones, around nine tenths detected once. The receptor was derived from a man between 50 and 59 years old with acute or convalescent COVID-19. The sequencing input was peripheral blood. The chain has TRBV18 and TRBJ2-1, with TRBD2 as a possible D gene (6 bases). The CDR3 DNA follows: TGTGCCAGCTCATTTAGTAGCGGTAGCTCCTACAATGAGCAGTTCTTC. It translates to CASSFSSGSSYNEQFF.